A selection of T cell receptor beta chains follows, all from one sample in a study of blood T cell repertoires in COVID-19. Sequencing was performed with immunoSEQ multiplex PCR; in TCRdb, only in-frame clones are kept and a portion is missing. Of about 220,000 clones listed, roughly 80% are singletons. Sequences were obtained from peripheral blood. These receptors were collected from a woman in her 70s with acute or convalescent COVID-19. The CDR3 runs from the conserved cysteine through the conserved F or W. The order of the fields is J gene, V gene, D gene, clone size, CDR3 DNA, CDR3 protein. D genes are given only for firm matches. Clone size, where shown, is once, few, many, or a class for clones that have expanded.

j_call: TRBJ1-1
v_call: TRBV4-3
d_call: TRBD1
clone_size: -
cdr3_nt: TGCGCCAGCAGCCGAGATAGACAGGGTAGGACTGAAGCTTTCTTT
cdr3_aa: CASSRDRQGRTEAFF

j_call: TRBJ2-7
v_call: TRBV21-1
d_call: -
clone_size: -
cdr3_nt: TGTGCCAGCAGCAAAGCGCTGGACAGGGGAGAGGACGAGCAGTACTTC
cdr3_aa: CASSKALDRGEDEQYF

j_call: TRBJ2-2
v_call: TRBV5-1
d_call: TRBD1
clone_size: once
cdr3_nt: TGCGCCAGCAGCCGCCGGACAGGGCGGACCGGGGAGCTGTTTTTT
cdr3_aa: CASSRRTGRTGELFF

j_call: TRBJ2-3
v_call: TRBV10-1
d_call: TRBD1
clone_size: -
cdr3_nt: TGCGCCAGCAGTGGGACAGGGGGACCAGATACGCAGTATTTT
cdr3_aa: CASSGTGGPDTQYF

j_call: TRBJ2-4
v_call: TRBV14
d_call: -
clone_size: -
cdr3_nt: TGTGCCAGCAGCCGACAGGAAAACATTCAGTACTTC
cdr3_aa: CASSRQENIQYF

j_call: TRBJ1-1
v_call: TRBV7-9
d_call: -
clone_size: -
cdr3_nt: TGTGCCAGCAGCTTAGATAATATGAACACTGAAGCTTTCTTT
cdr3_aa: CASSLDNMNTEAFF

j_call: TRBJ1-2
v_call: TRBV4-2
d_call: TRBD1
clone_size: -
cdr3_nt: TGTGCCAGCAGCCAAGAGGGACAGGGGATTGGCTACACCTTC
cdr3_aa: CASSQEGQGIGYTF

j_call: TRBJ2-2
v_call: TRBV4-3
d_call: -
clone_size: -
cdr3_nt: TGCGCCAGCAGCCAAGCGGTAGGACAGAACACCGGGGAGCTGTTTTTT
cdr3_aa: CASSQAVGQNTGELFF

j_call: TRBJ1-4
v_call: TRBV3-1/TRBV3-2
d_call: -
clone_size: -
cdr3_nt: TGTGCCAGCAGCTCTCACCCTCCGGGCAGCGGCGAAAAACTGTTTTTT
cdr3_aa: CASSSHPPGSGEKLFF

j_call: TRBJ1-1
v_call: TRBV2
d_call: -
clone_size: -
cdr3_nt: TGTGCCAGCAGTCCTAGTGCTGAAGCTTTCTTT
cdr3_aa: CASSPSAEAFF

j_call: TRBJ1-5
v_call: TRBV30
d_call: TRBD1
clone_size: -
cdr3_nt: TGTGCCTTTCAGGGGGCAAGCAATCAGCCCCAGCATTTT
cdr3_aa: CAFQGASNQPQHF

j_call: TRBJ2-5
v_call: TRBV29-1
d_call: TRBD1
clone_size: -
cdr3_nt: TGCAGCCTGGGAGGGACAGGGGCTAGGGAGACCCAGTACTTC
cdr3_aa: CSLGGTGARETQYF

j_call: TRBJ2-5
v_call: TRBV9
d_call: TRBD2
clone_size: -
cdr3_nt: TGTGCCAGCAGCATAGCGGGGGGGGCTTGGGAGACCCAGTACTTC
cdr3_aa: CASSIAGGAWETQYF

j_call: TRBJ1-5
v_call: TRBV4-2
d_call: TRBD1
clone_size: -
cdr3_nt: TGTGCCAGCAGCCAAGATAGGACAGGGGCTTATCAGCCCCAGCATTTT
cdr3_aa: CASSQDRTGAYQPQHF

j_call: TRBJ1-1
v_call: TRBV6-6
d_call: -
clone_size: -
cdr3_nt: TGTGCCAGCACCAACCCAGGGGTGGGAGGGACTGAAGCTTTCTTT
cdr3_aa: CASTNPGVGGTEAFF

j_call: TRBJ1-2
v_call: TRBV2
d_call: -
clone_size: -
cdr3_nt: TGTGCCAGCACCCGAGAGGGAACCTATGGCTACACCTTC
cdr3_aa: CASTREGTYGYTF

j_call: TRBJ1-1
v_call: TRBV19
d_call: -
clone_size: once
cdr3_nt: TGTGCCAGTAGTATAAGGACAGCGAACACTGAAGCTTTCTTT
cdr3_aa: CASSIRTANTEAFF

j_call: TRBJ1-1
v_call: TRBV28
d_call: -
clone_size: few
cdr3_nt: TGTGCCAGCAGTTTATGGCGGGGTGATATCTCTGAAGCTTTCTTT
cdr3_aa: CASSLWRGDISEAFF

j_call: TRBJ1-3
v_call: TRBV19
d_call: -
clone_size: -
cdr3_nt: TGTGCCAGTAGTGCGGGACTGACCTACTCCTCTGGAAACACCATATATTTT
cdr3_aa: CASSAGLTYSSGNTIYF

j_call: TRBJ1-1
v_call: TRBV7-8
d_call: TRBD1
clone_size: -
cdr3_nt: TGTGCCAGCAGCAGAAGGACAGGAGAAGCTTTCTTT
cdr3_aa: CASSRRTGEAFF

j_call: TRBJ2-3
v_call: TRBV5-1
d_call: TRBD1
clone_size: -
cdr3_nt: TGCGCCAGCAGCTTGGCCAGGCAGGGGGAAGATACGCAGTATTTT
cdr3_aa: CASSLARQGEDTQYF

j_call: TRBJ2-1
v_call: TRBV14
d_call: TRBD2
clone_size: -
cdr3_nt: TGTGCCAGCAGCCCTGCCCAGCGGGGGGAACGATTCTTC
cdr3_aa: CASSPAQRGERFF

j_call: TRBJ1-5
v_call: TRBV19
d_call: -
clone_size: few
cdr3_nt: TGTGCCAGTAGTATATCTGCCCCGATCAGGAGCAATCAGCCCCAGCATTTT
cdr3_aa: CASSISAPIRSNQPQHF

j_call: TRBJ2-7
v_call: TRBV9
d_call: -
clone_size: -
cdr3_nt: TGTGCCAGCAGCTCTCACCTGGAGCGAAACGAGCAGTACTTC
cdr3_aa: CASSSHLERNEQYF

j_call: TRBJ2-2
v_call: TRBV6-5
d_call: -
clone_size: -
cdr3_nt: TGTGCCAGCCTCGGGGCGGGGCGGACCACCGGGGAGCTGTTTTTT
cdr3_aa: CASLGAGRTTGELFF